These 30 T cell receptor beta chains were sequenced from one sample in a study of blood T cell repertoires in COVID-19. Clones were read by immunoSEQ multiplex PCR, and TCRdb kept only the in-frame ones, dropping some. Of approximately 100,000 clones listed, 70% to 85% are singletons. The specimen was peripheral blood. The receptors were sampled from a man between 65 and 85 years old with acute or convalescent COVID-19.

The V gene is TRBV28, the J gene TRBJ1-2; 8 bases agree with TRBD1. Germline values: CDR1 MDHEN, CDR2 SYDVKM. The CDR3 runs 17 residues. With 4 bases clipped from V and 1 base from J, the junction kept 11 bases outside the gene matches. The CDR3 DNA reads TGTGCCAGCAGTTCATCCGGGACAGGACTTTTTAACTATGGCTACACCTTC. It translates to CASSSSGTGLFNYGYTF.

This clone showed up just once. The chain employs TRBV3-1 (or the pseudogene TRBV3-2) and TRBJ2-6; D gene unclear. Trimming took 4 bases from V and 0 from J, leaving 7 bases between them. In germline, CDR1 is LGHDT, CDR2 YNNKEL (reference sequence). The CDR3 contains 15 residues. CDR3 residues: CASSLLSSGANVLTF. The DNA of the CDR3 is TGTGCCAGCAGCCTACTGAGCTCTGGGGCCAACGTCCTGACTTTC.

The chain is built from TRBV30 and TRBJ1-3; tentative D call: TRBD1 (6 bases). Per the germline V gene, CDR1 is GTSNPN and CDR2 is SVGIG (reference sequence). The CDR3 has 13 amino acids. The V gene lost 2 bases and the J gene lost 4 bases, with 9 bases spanning the gap. Here the CDR3 DNA reads TGTGCCTGGAGTCGGACAGACGGAAACACCATATATTTT. Amino acid sequence: CAWSRTDGNTIYF.

This clone showed up just a few times. This chain's CDR3 is CASSLEQGYGSPLHF. The CDR3 bases are TGTGCCAGCAGCTTAGAACAGGGGTACGGTTCACCCCTCCACTTT. The V call is TRBV7-9, the J call TRBJ1-6; 7 nucleotides agree with TRBD1. The V and J ends lost 1 base and 9 bases, in that order; junction bases with no gene match: 6. CDR3 length: 15 amino acids. Germline V gene lookup returns CDR1 SEHNR and CDR2 FQNEAQ (reference sequence).

The chain combines TRBV10-2 with TRBJ1-6; maybe TRBD1 (5 bases). CDR1 is WSHSY and CDR2 is SAAADI in the germline V gene. CDR3 size: 13 residues. The V gene lost 10 bases and the J gene lost 7 bases, with 14 bases spanning the gap. The CDR3 here is CATQQGQNSPLHF. In DNA, the CDR3 is TGCGCCACCCAGCAGGGTCAGAATTCACCCCTCCACTTT.

The chain uses TRBV9 and TRBJ1-1; D possibly corresponds to TRBD1 (6 bases). Germline V gives CDR1 SGDLS, CDR2 YYNGEE. V was trimmed by 4 bases and J by 5 bases, leaving 15 bases between them. This CDR3 spans 14 amino acids. CDR3 protein: CASSQQGALTEAFF. CDR3 nucleotides: TGTGCCAGCAGCCAACAGGGTGCGTTGACTGAAGCTTTCTTT.

The chain carries TRBV4-1 and TRBJ1-3; 9 positions match TRBD1. The CDR3 is 18 amino acids. Germline values: CDR1 MGHRA, CDR2 YSYEKL. V dropped 3 bases and J dropped 0; count of bases not matched to a gene: 9. This chain's CDR3 is CASSQGQGPLSSGNTIYF. DNA for the CDR3: TGCGCCAGCAGCCAGGGACAGGGCCCTCTTAGCTCTGGAAACACCATATATTTT.

The genes are TRBV29-1 and TRBJ2-7; 10 nucleotides line up with TRBD2. The germline V gene encodes CDR1 SQVTM and CDR2 ANQGSEA. This CDR3 has 12 amino acids. J lost 3 bases, V lost 8 bases, and 4 bases had no gene match. DNA for the CDR3: TGCAGCTCTAGGACTAGCGGCTACGAGCAGTACTTC. Translated: CSSRTSGYEQYF.

This chain joins TRBV19 and TRBJ1-2; perhaps TRBD1 as D (5 bases). V lost 6 bases and J lost 6, with 14 bases in between. Germline V CDR1 and CDR2: LNHDA, SQIVND (reference sequence). CDR3 length equals 13 residues. The CDR3 DNA reads TGTGCCAGTAGGAATAGAGACAGAGATGGCTACACCTTC. Its translation is CASRNRDRDGYTF.

For this clone: The germline gene is not matched at one end of the junction; a read error may be the cause. The gene calls are TRBV7-2 and TRBJ2-4; the match to TRBD1 covers 9 bases. In germline, CDR1 is SGHTA, CDR2 FQGNSA. There are 17 residues in the CDR3. In nucleotides, the CDR3 is TGTGCCAGCACCTTACCCCGGGACAGGGTAGCCAAAAACATTCAGTACTTC. Its protein is CASTLPRDRVAKNIQYF.

The rearrangement links TRBV5-4 to TRBJ2-1; TRBD2 agrees at 8 bases. Germline loops: CDR1 SGHNT, CDR2 YYREEE (reference sequence). The length of the CDR3 is 16 residues. The J segment lost 2 bases and the V segment lost 0 bases, leaving 4 bases of the junction unmatched. This chain's CDR3 is CASSLERGTAYNEQFF. The CDR3 DNA is TGTGCCAGCAGCTTGGAGCGGGGGACTGCCTACAATGAGCAGTTCTTC.

CDR3 in amino acids: CAWRPGDRGYEQYF. The CDR3, as DNA: TGTGCCTGGAGACCCGGGGACAGGGGGTACGAGCAGTACTTC. V and J are TRBV30 and TRBJ2-7; 11 bases agree with TRBD1. Per the germline V gene, CDR1 is GTSNPN and CDR2 is SVGIG (reference sequence). The CDR3 loop spans 14 amino acids. V lost 3 bases, J lost 4 bases, and 5 bases stayed unmatched. The whole variable domain, filled in from reference TRBV30 and TRBJ2-7, reads SQTIHQWPATLVQPVGSPLSLECTVEGTSNPNLYWYRQAAGRGLQLLFYSVGIGQISSEVPQNLSASRPQDRQFILSSKKLLLSDSGFYLCAWRPGDRGYEQYFGPGTRLTVT.

The CDR3 loop reads CASSPVRDSKYEQYF. The CDR3 coding sequence is TGTGCCAGCAGCCCCGTCCGGGACAGCAAATACGAGCAGTACTTC. The chain recombines TRBV3-1 (or the pseudogene TRBV3-2) with TRBJ2-7, with 7 bases lining up with TRBD1. CDR3 length equals 15 residues. J gave up 4 bases and V 4 bases, and 10 bases lay outside the gene matches. Germline loops: CDR1 LGHDT, CDR2 YNNKEL (reference sequence).

The V and J genes are TRBV6-2 or TRBV6-3 and TRBJ2-5, with 10 bases identical to TRBD2. The germline V gene encodes CDR1 MNHEY and CDR2 SVGEGT. The CDR3 loop spans 16 amino acids. Trimming took 6 bases from V and 2 from J; bases not matched to a gene: 9. DNA for the CDR3: TGTGCCAGCAGCAAGGGACTAGCGCGCCTTCAAGAGACCCAGTACTTC. Translating gives CASSKGLARLQETQYF.

As concerns this clone: This same CDR3 is encoded by further DNA sequences in the sample. The J gene is TRBJ1-2, the V gene TRBV24-1, with TRBD1 as a possible D gene (6 bases). Looked up from germline, CDR1 is KGHDR and CDR2 is SFDVKD. The CDR3 length is 14 residues. Trimming stripped 4 bases from V and 2 bases from J, with 10 bases between. CDR3 sequence reads: CATSDPTGNYGYTF. CDR3 DNA: TGTGCCACCAGTGACCCGACAGGAAACTATGGCTACACCTTC.

The genes are TRBV10-1 and TRBJ1-2, with TRBD1 matching over 10 bases. In germline, CDR1 is WNHNN, CDR2 SYGVQD (reference sequence). V trimming: 2 bases; J trimming: 13 bases; junction bases outside the gene matches: 7. This CDR3 region has 13 residues. The CDR3 bases are TGCGCCAGCAGTGAGCGACAGGGGGCTGGAACCACCTTC. It is translated as CASSERQGAGTTF.

The CDR3: CASSERGQGDGEQFF. The DNA for the CDR3 is TGTGCCAGCAGTGAAAGGGGACAGGGAGACGGTGAGCAGTTCTTC. The rearrangement uses TRBV6-1 and TRBJ2-1, with 9 bases matching TRBD1. The CDR3 has 15 amino acids. The germline V gene has CDR1 MNHNS and CDR2 SASEGT. J gave up 9 bases and V 2 bases, and 8 bases lay outside the gene matches.

The CDR3 sequence is CASSLTPGVQPQHF. The CDR3 DNA follows: TGTGCCAGCAGCCTAACGCCAGGGGTTCAGCCCCAGCATTTT. This chain connects TRBV7-2 to TRBJ1-5; D perhaps matches TRBD1 (6 bases). Trimming took 5 bases from V and 6 from J, leaving 14 bases between them. CDR3 length: 14 residues. The V gene's germline CDR1 is SGHTA and CDR2 FQGNSA.

This clone came up a few times. The chain recombines TRBV6-6 with TRBJ1-4; 7 bases are a match to TRBD1. Germline loops: CDR1 MNHNY, CDR2 SVGAGI (reference sequence). The CDR3 totals 13 residues. V was pared by 10 bases and J by 8 bases, with 10 bases of the junction left unmatched. Here the CDR3 reads CATSGTGDEKLFF. In DNA form, the CDR3 reads TGTGCCACCTCCGGTACAGGGGACGAAAAACTGTTTTTT.

The chain combines TRBV5-4 with TRBJ1-1; no firm D call. Germline assignment: CDR1 SGHNT and CDR2 YYREEE (reference sequence). The ends were cut back, 2 bases at V and 1 base at J, with 6 bases in the middle. This CDR3 has 13 residues. In DNA, the CDR3 is TGTGCCAGCAGCTTAATCAGGAACACTGAAGCTTTCTTT. It is translated as CASSLIRNTEAFF.

The J gene is TRBJ1-4, the V gene TRBV12-3 or TRBV12-4; 10 positions match TRBD1. The CDR3 consists of 13 residues. J gave up 8 bases and V 5 bases, and 2 bases lay outside the gene matches. The CDR3 region is CASSTGQGEKLFF. CDR3 bases: TGTGCCAGCAGTACGGGACAGGGGGAAAAACTGTTTTTT.

The rearrangement uses TRBV3-1 (or the pseudogene TRBV3-2) and TRBJ2-1; 7 bases agree with TRBD1. Germline trimming cut 3 bases from V and 6 bases from J; bases unmatched to any gene: 8. This CDR3 is built from 15 residues. CDR1 and CDR2 from the germline V gene are LGHDT and YNNKEL (reference sequence). The CDR3 protein is CASSHGDRVVNEQFF. CDR3 in DNA: TGTGCCAGCAGCCATGGCGACAGGGTTGTCAATGAGCAGTTCTTC.

The V call is TRBV3-1 (or the pseudogene TRBV3-2), the J call TRBJ1-2; TRBD1 might be the D (5 bases). CDR1 is LGHDT and CDR2 is YNNKEL in the germline V gene (reference sequence). CDR3 length equals 15 residues. The ends were cut back, 1 base at V and 0 bases at J, with 9 bases in the middle. DNA of the CDR3: TGTGCCAGCAGCCAAGGGGGGGTCACTAACTATGGCTACACCTTC. Residues: CASSQGGVTNYGYTF.

The chain combines TRBV4-2 with TRBJ2-3; TRBD2 matches at 8 bases. The V gene end was trimmed by 3 bases and the J gene end by 3 bases; junction bases not matched to a gene: 8. The germline CDR1 and CDR2 sequences are LGHNA and YNFKEQ. CDR3 length: 16 residues. CDR3 amino acids: CASSHLSLAETDTQYF. Written as DNA, the CDR3 is TGTGCCAGCAGCCACCTATCACTAGCGGAAACAGATACGCAGTATTTT.

This CDR3 reads CASIGEGARQPQHF. The CDR3 DNA reads as TGTGCCAGCATCGGAGAGGGGGCTCGACAGCCCCAGCATTTT. J is TRBJ1-5 and V is TRBV28, with 7 bases fitting TRBD1. Germline V gives CDR1 MDHEN, CDR2 SYDVKM. The junction had 10 bases not matched to a gene; V was cut back by 7 bases and J by 7 bases. CDR3 length: 14 residues.

The J gene is TRBJ2-7, the V gene TRBV20-1; 9 bases fit TRBD1. Germline V gene sequence: CDR1 DFQATT, CDR2 SNEGSKA (reference sequence). There are 15 residues in the CDR3. The trim removed 3 bases at V and 3 bases at J, leaving 9 bases unmatched. The DNA for the CDR3 is TGCAGTGCTAGTTTATGGGACAGGGAAAACTACGAGCAGTACTTC. Protein product: CSASLWDRENYEQYF.

The chain carries TRBV7-9 and TRBJ1-4, with D uncertain. V was clipped by 4 bases and J by 8 bases, with 14 bases between them. Germline CDR1 is SEHNR and CDR2 is FQNEAQ (reference sequence). The CDR3 runs to 14 residues. The CDR3 DNA reads as TGTGCCAGCAGCTGGAGGGAAGGTCGGGAAAAACTGTTTTTT. Translated, it gives CASSWREGREKLFF.

The chain joins TRBV7-2 to TRBJ1-2; 8 nucleotides match TRBD1. The CDR3 consists of 13 residues. V lost 3 bases to trimming and J lost 8 bases; unmatched junction nucleotides: 5. Germline V gene data show CDR1 as SGHTA and CDR2 as FQGNSA. DNA for the CDR3: TGTGCCAGCAGCTTTGGACAGGGCCACGGCTACACCTTC. The encoded protein is CASSFGQGHGYTF.

The rearrangement links TRBV7-9 to TRBJ2-1, with 10 nucleotides matching TRBD1. The CDR3 spans 15 residues. Germline lookup yields CDR1 SEHNR and CDR2 FQNEAQ (reference sequence). The J segment lost 8 bases and the V segment lost 5 bases, leaving 9 bases of the junction unmatched. The CDR3 region has the DNA TGTGCCAGCAGCCTCCTGACAGGGGGCTTTGATGAGCAGTTCTTC. Translated, it gives CASSLLTGGFDEQFF.

The V gene is TRBV5-4, the J gene TRBJ1-2; D is uncertain. This CDR3 has 14 amino acids. Germline V gives CDR1 SGHNT, CDR2 YYREEE (reference sequence). V lost 5 bases to trimming and J lost 7 bases, with 18 bases between them. Here the CDR3 reads CASSPGSSTSGYTF. Here the CDR3 DNA reads TGTGCCAGCAGTCCCGGGTCATCAACCTCTGGCTACACCTTC.